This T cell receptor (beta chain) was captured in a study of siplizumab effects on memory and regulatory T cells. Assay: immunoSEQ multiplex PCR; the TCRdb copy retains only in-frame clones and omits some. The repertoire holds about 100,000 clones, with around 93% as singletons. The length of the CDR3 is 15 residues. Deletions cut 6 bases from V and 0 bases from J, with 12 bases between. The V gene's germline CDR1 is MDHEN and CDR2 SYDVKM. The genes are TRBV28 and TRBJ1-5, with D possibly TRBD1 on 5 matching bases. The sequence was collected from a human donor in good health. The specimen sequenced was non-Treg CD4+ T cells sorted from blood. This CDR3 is CASSPGQNSNQPQHF. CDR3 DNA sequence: TGTGCCAGCAGCCCAGGGCAGAATAGCAATCAGCCCCAGCATTTT.